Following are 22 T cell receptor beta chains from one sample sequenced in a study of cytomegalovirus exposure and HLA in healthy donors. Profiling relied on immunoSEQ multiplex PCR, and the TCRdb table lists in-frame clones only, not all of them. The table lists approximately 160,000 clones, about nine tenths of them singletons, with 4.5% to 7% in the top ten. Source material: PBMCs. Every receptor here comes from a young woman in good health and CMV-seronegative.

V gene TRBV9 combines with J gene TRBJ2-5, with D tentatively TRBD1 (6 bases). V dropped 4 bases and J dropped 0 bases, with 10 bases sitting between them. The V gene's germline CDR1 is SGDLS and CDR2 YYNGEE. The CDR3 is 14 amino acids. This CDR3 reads CASSMTGYQETQYF. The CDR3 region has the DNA TGTGCCAGCAGCATGACAGGATACCAAGAGACCCAGTACTTC.

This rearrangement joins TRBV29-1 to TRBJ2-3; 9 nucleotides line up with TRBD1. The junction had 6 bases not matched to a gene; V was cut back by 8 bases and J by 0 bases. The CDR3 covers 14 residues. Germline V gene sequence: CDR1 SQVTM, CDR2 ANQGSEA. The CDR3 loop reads CSFKDRGSTDTQYF. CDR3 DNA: TGCAGCTTTAAGGACAGGGGAAGCACAGATACGCAGTATTTT.

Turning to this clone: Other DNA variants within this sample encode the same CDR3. The CDR3 DNA is TGTGCCAGCAGCGTAGTTTCCGGGGGCGAGCAGTACTTC. It encodes CASSVVSGGEQYF. V gene TRBV9 combines with J gene TRBJ2-7; D is possibly TRBD2 (6 bases). This CDR3 is 13 amino acids long. Germline V gene lookup returns CDR1 SGDLS and CDR2 YYNGEE. The V and J ends lost 0 bases and 6 bases respectively, with 10 bases between them.

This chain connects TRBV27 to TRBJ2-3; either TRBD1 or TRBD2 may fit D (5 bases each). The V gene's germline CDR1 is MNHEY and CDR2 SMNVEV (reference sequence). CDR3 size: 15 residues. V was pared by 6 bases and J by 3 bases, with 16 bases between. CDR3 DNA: TGTGCCAGCAGAAATCGGGGCAGCGCGACAGATACGCAGTATTTT. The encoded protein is CASRNRGSATDTQYF.

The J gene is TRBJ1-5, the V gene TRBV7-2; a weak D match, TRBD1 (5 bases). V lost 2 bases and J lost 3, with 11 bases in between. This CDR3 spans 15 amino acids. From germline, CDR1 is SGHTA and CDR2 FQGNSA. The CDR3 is CASSLLATANQPQHF. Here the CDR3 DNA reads TGTGCCAGCAGCTTATTGGCGACAGCCAATCAGCCCCAGCATTTT.

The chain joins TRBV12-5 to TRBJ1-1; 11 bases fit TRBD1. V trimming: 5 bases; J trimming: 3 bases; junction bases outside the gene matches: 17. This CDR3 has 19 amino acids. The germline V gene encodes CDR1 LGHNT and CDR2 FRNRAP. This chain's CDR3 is CASGDSEGQGARSDTEAFF. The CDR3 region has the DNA TGTGCTAGTGGTGATTCTGAAGGACAGGGGGCGAGGTCGGACACTGAAGCTTTCTTT.

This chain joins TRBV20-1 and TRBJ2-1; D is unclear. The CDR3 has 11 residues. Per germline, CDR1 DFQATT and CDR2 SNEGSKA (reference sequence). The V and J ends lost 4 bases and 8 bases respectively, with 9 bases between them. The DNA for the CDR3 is TGCAGTGCTAATTTAGCCTATGAGCAGTTCTTC. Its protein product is CSANLAYEQFF.

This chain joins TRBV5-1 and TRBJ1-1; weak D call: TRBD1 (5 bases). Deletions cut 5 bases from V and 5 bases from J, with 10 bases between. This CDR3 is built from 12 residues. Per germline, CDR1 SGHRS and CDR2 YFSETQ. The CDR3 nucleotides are TGCGCCAGCAGTAGCGGGACGACTGAAGCTTTCTTT. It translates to CASSSGTTEAFF.

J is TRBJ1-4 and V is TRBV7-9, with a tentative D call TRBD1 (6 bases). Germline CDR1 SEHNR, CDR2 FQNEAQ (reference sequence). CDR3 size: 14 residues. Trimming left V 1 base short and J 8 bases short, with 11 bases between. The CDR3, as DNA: TGTGCCAGCAGCTTAGGCGGGGGCAGGGAAAAACTGTTTTTT. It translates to CASSLGGGREKLFF.

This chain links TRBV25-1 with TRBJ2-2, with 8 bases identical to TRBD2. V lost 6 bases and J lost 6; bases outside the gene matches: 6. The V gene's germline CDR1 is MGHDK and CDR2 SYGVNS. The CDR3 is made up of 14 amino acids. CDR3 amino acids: CASRTSAGSGELFF. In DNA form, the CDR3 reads TGTGCCAGCAGGACTAGCGCGGGCTCCGGGGAGCTGTTTTTT.

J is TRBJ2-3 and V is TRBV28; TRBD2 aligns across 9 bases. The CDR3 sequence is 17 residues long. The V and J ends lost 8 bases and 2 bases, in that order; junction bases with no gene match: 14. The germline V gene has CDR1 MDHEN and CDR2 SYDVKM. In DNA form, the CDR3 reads TGTGCCAGCCAACGACGCTATAGCGGGAGACACACAGATACGCAGTATTTT. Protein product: CASQRRYSGRHTDTQYF.

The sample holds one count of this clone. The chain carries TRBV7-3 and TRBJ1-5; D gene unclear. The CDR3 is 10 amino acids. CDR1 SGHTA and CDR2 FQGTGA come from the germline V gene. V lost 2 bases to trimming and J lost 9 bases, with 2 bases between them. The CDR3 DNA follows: TGTGCCAGCAGCTTAGCGCCCCAGCATTTT. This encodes CASSLAPQHF.

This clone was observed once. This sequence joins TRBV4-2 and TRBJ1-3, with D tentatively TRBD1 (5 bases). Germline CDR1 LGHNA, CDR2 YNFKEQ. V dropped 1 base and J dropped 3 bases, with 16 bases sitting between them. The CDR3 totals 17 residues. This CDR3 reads CASSQGTGPGGGNTIYF. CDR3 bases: TGTGCCAGCAGCCAAGGAACTGGACCCGGGGGTGGAAACACCATATATTTT.

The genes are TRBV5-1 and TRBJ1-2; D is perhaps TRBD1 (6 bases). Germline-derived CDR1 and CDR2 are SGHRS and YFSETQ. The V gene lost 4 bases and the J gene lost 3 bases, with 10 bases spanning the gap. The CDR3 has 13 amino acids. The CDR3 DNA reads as TGCGCCAGCAGCCCGGGGGCGTACTATGGCTACACCTTC. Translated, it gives CASSPGAYYGYTF.

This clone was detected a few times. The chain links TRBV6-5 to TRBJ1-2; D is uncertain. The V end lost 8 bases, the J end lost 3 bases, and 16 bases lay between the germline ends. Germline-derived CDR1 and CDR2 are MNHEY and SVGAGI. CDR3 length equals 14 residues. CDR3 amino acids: CASRTIAGDYGYTF. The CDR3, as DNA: TGTGCCAGCCGGACGATCGCGGGCGACTATGGCTACACCTTC.

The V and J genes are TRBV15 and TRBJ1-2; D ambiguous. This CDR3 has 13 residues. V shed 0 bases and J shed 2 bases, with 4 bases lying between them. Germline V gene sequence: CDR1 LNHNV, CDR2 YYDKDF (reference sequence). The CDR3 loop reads CATSREQNYGYTF. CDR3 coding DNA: TGTGCCACCAGCAGAGAACAGAACTATGGCTACACCTTC. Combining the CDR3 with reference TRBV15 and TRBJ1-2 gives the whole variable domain DAMVIQNPRYQVTQFGKPVTLSCSQTLNHNVMYWYQQKSSQAPKLLFHYYDKDFNNEADTPDNFQSRRPNTSFCFLDIRSPGLGDTAMYLCATSREQNYGYTFGSGTRLTVV.

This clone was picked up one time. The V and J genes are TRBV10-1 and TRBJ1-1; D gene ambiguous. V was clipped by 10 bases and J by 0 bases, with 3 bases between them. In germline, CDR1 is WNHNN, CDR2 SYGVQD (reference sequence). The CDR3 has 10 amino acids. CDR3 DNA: TGCGCCATATTGAACACTGAAGCTTTCTTT. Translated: CAILNTEAFF.

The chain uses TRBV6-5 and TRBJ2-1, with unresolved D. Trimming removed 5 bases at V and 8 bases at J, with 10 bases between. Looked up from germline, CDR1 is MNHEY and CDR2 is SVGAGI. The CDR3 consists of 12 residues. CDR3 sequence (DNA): TGTGCCAGCAGTGACGTAGCCGATGAGCAGTTCTTC. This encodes CASSDVADEQFF.

CDR3 region: CASSEGRGANTEAFF. In DNA, the CDR3 is TGTGCCAGCAGTGAAGGGAGGGGCGCGAACACTGAAGCTTTCTTT. The chain carries TRBV6-1 and TRBJ1-1, with TRBD1 as a possible D gene (5 bases). There are 15 residues in the CDR3. CDR1 and CDR2 (germline): MNHNS, SASEGT. V lost 1 base and J lost 1, with 10 bases in between.

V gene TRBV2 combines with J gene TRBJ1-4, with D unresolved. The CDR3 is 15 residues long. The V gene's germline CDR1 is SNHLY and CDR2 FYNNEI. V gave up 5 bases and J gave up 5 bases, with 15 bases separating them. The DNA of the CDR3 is TGTGCCAGCAGTTCTCACACGGCGCGCAATGAAAAACTGTTTTTT. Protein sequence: CASSSHTARNEKLFF.

The CDR3 sequence: CASSQGFQGDNEKLFF. The CDR3 coding sequence is TGTGCCAGCAGCCAAGGGTTTCAGGGGGATAATGAAAAACTGTTTTTT. This rearrangement joins TRBV4-2 to TRBJ1-4; 7 bases agree with TRBD1. The V and J ends lost 1 base and 4 bases, in that order; junction bases with no gene match: 6. This CDR3 has 16 residues. Germline V gene lookup returns CDR1 LGHNA and CDR2 YNFKEQ.

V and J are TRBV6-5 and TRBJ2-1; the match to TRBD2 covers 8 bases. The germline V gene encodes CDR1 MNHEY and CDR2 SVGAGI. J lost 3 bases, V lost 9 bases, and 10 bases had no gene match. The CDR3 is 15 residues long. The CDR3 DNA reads TGTGCCAGTTTGACTACTAGCGGAGGCTACAATGAGCAGTTCTTC. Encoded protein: CASLTTSGGYNEQFF.